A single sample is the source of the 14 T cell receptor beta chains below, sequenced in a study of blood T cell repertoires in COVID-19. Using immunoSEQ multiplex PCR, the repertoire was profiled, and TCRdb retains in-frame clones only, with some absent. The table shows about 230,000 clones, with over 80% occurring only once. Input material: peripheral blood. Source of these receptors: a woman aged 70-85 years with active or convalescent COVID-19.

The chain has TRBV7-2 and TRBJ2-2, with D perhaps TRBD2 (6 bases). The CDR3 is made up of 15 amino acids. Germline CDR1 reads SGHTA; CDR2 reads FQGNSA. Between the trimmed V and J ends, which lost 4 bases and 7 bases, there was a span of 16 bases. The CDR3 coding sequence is TGTGCCAGCAGCTACAGGCCCAGGGAGGACGGGGAGCTGTTTTTT. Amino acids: CASSYRPREDGELFF.

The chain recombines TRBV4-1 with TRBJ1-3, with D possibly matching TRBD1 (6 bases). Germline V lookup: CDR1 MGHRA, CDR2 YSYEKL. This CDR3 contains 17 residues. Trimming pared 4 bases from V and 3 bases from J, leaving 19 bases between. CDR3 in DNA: TGCGCCAGCAGCCCCCTGACCGGGGGGCGGTTTGGAAACACCATATATTTT. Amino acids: CASSPLTGGRFGNTIYF.

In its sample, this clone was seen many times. The CDR3 DNA reads as TGTGCCAGCACCATAGGACAGGGAAACACCGGGGAGCTGTTTTTT. This sequence encodes CASTIGQGNTGELFF. This chain connects TRBV7-6 to TRBJ2-2; 8 bases match TRBD1. The CDR3 runs to 15 residues. Per the germline V gene, CDR1 is SGHVS and CDR2 is FNYEAQ. The trim removed 7 bases at V and 2 bases at J, leaving 6 bases unmatched.

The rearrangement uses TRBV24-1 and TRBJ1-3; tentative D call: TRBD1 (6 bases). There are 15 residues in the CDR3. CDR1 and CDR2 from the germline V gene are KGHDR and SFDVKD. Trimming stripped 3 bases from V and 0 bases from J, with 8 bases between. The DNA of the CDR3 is TGTGCCACCAGTGATCCGGGACACTCTGGAAACACCATATATTTT. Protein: CATSDPGHSGNTIYF.

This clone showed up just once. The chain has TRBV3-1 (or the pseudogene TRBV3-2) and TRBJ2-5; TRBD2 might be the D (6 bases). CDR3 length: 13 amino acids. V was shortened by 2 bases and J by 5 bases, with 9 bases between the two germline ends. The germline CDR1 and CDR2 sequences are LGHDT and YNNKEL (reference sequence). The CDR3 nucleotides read TGTGCCAGCAGCCAAAATAGCGGCGAGACCCAGTACTTC. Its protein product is CASSQNSGETQYF.

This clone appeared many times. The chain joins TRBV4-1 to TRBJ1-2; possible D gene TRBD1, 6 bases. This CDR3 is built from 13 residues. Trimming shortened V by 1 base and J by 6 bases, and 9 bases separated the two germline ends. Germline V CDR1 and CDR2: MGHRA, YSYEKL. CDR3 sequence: CASSQVTGNGYTF. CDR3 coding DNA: TGCGCCAGCAGCCAAGTTACAGGGAATGGCTACACCTTC.

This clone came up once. CDR3 sequence: CASSQFPGELRNTEAFF. DNA of the CDR3: TGCGCCAGCAGTCAATTCCCCGGGGAGCTACGAAACACTGAAGCTTTCTTT. The chain carries TRBV23-1 and TRBJ1-1; D unclear. TRBV23-1 is given ORF status, its function remaining uncertain. Trimming took 1 base from V and 2 from J, leaving 17 bases between them. The CDR3 loop spans 17 amino acids.

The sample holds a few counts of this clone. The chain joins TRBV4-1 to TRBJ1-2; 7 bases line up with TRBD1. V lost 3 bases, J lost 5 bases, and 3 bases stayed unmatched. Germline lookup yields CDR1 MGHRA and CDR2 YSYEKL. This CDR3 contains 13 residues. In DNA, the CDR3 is TGCGCCAGCAGCCAGGCAGGGGGTTATGGCTACACCTTC. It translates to CASSQAGGYGYTF.

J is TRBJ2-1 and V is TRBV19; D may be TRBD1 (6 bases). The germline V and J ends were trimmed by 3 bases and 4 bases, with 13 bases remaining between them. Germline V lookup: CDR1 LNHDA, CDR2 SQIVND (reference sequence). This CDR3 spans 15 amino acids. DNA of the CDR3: TGTGCCAGTAGTATCCCGCAGGGGTCGTACAATGAGCAGTTCTTC. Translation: CASSIPQGSYNEQFF.

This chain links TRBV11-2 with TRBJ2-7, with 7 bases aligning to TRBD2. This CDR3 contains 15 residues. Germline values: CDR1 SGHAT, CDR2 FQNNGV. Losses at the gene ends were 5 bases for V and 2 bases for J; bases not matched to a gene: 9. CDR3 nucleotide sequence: TGTGCCAGCAGCAAAACTAGCGCGAGACCCTACGAGCAGTACTTC. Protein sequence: CASSKTSARPYEQYF.

CDR3 loop: CAWSFRQGTGNTIYF. The CDR3 DNA reads as TGTGCCTGGAGTTTTCGGCAGGGCACTGGAAACACCATATATTTT. The chain carries TRBV30 and TRBJ1-3; maybe TRBD1 (5 bases). V was shortened by 2 bases and J by 2 bases, with 13 bases between the two germline ends. Looked up from germline, CDR1 is GTSNPN and CDR2 is SVGIG (reference sequence). This CDR3 is 15 amino acids long.

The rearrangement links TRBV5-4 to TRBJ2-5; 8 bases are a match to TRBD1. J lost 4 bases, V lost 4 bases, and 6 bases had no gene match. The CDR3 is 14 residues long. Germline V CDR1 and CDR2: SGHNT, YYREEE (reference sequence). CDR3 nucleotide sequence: TGTGCCAGCAGCCGAGACAGGGGCGGAGAGACCCAGTACTTC. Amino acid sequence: CASSRDRGGETQYF.

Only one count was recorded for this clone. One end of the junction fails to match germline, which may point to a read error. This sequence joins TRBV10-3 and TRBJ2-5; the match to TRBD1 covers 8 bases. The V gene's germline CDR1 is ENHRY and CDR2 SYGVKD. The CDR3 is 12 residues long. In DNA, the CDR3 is TGTGCCATCAGTGAACGGGGACAGGTCCCAAACTTC. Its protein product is CAISERGQVPNF.

Here the CDR3 DNA reads TGTGCCATCAGTGAGTCGATCCGGGGGGAGACTGAAGCTTTCTTT. This sequence encodes CAISESIRGETEAFF. The chain links TRBV10-3 to TRBJ1-1; perhaps TRBD1 as D (5 bases). The V end was cut by 0 bases, the J end by 5 bases, with 13 bases between. The CDR3 is 15 residues long. From germline, CDR1 is ENHRY and CDR2 SYGVKD.